Shown below are 19 T cell receptor beta chains from a single sample sequenced in a study of T cell repertoires in cytomegalovirus infection. These receptors are not linked to any known antigen. In TCRdb, the reads were re-called with MiXCR into one record per CDR3 protein. This table has around 570,000 distinct CDR3 sequences, about 40% appearing once. The sample here was cultured PBMCs, taken from culture after CMV antigen stimulation. These receptors were obtained from a human donor in good health (CMV status not recorded). Some clones in this sample may be carry-over from other donors' samples.

The sample holds a few counts of this clonotype. The chain is built from TRBV4-1 and TRBJ2-5; D gene unclear. The CDR3 consists of 16 residues. Trimming took 0 bases from V and 1 from J, leaving 12 bases between them. Germline loops: CDR1 MGHRA, CDR2 YSYEKL. The CDR3 here is CASSQEGSGPQETQYF. CDR3 DNA: TGCGCCAGCAGCCAAGAGGGGTCCGGACCCCAAGAGACCCAGTACTTC.

V and J are TRBV12-3 or TRBV12-4 and TRBJ2-3; 10 bases align to TRBD1. After removal of 3 bases from V and 5 bases from J, the junction contained 2 bases not matched to a gene. The length of the CDR3 is 14 residues. CDR3 DNA sequence: TGTGCCAGCAGTTTGACAGGGGGCGAAGATACGCAGTATTTT. As protein: CASSLTGGEDTQYF.

This clonotype has only a few counts. The chain carries TRBV4-1 and TRBJ2-1; no clear D gene. Germline CDR1 reads MGHRA; CDR2 reads YSYEKL. This CDR3 has 14 amino acids. Trimming left V 4 bases short and J 2 bases short, with 9 bases between. CDR3 DNA sequence: TGCGCCAGCAGCCTCCAAGGGACCTACAATGAGCAGTTCTTC. Its protein is CASSLQGTYNEQFF.

This clonotype was counted between two and nine times. The chain couples TRBV7-2 to TRBJ1-6, with D uncertain. Germline assignment: CDR1 SGHTA and CDR2 FQGNSA. Trimming stripped 4 bases from V and 7 bases from J, with 14 bases between. This CDR3 is built from 15 residues. Here the CDR3 DNA reads TGTGCCAGCAGCTACCGGGCGGCCCCCAATTCACCCCTCCACTTT. This encodes CASSYRAAPNSPLHF.

This clonotype has ten or more counts. This chain uses TRBV7-2 with TRBJ2-7, with D perhaps TRBD1 (6 bases). V lost 5 bases and J 3 bases, leaving 23 bases between the germline ends. The CDR3 extends over 17 amino acids. The V gene's germline CDR1 is SGHTA and CDR2 FQGNSA. The chain's CDR3 is CASSRRQAPVSHYEQYF. The CDR3 coding sequence is TGTGCCAGCAGCCGAAGACAGGCTCCCGTCTCTCACTACGAGCAGTACTTC.

The rearrangement joins TRBV14 to TRBJ2-5; no clear D gene. Trimming took 4 bases from V and 1 from J, leaving 10 bases between them. The germline gives CDR1 SGHDN, CDR2 FVKESK. The CDR3 is 14 residues long. The CDR3 here is CASSLRKAQETQYF. The CDR3 DNA sequence: TGTGCCAGCAGCCTACGTAAGGCCCAAGAGACCCAGTACTTC.

This clonotype is a singleton in its sample. This chain connects TRBV19 to TRBJ2-6; 11 nucleotides agree with TRBD2. The V gene's germline CDR1 is LNHDA and CDR2 SQIVND (reference sequence). With V trimmed by 3 bases and J by 1 base, 5 bases remained unmatched. This CDR3 contains 18 residues. The CDR3 sequence is CASSIIAGGLSGANVLTF. The CDR3, as DNA: TGTGCCAGTAGTATCATAGCGGGAGGGCTGTCTGGGGCCAACGTCCTGACTTTC.

This clonotype was observed a handful of times. V gene TRBV7-2 combines with J gene TRBJ2-3, with TRBD2 matching 7 bases. The V gene's germline CDR1 is SGHTA and CDR2 FQGNSA. This CDR3 spans 19 amino acids. Unmatched junction bases numbered 14, after V lost 0 bases and J lost 2 bases. This CDR3 is CASSLALAFSGGNTDTQYF. The CDR3 coding sequence is TGTGCCAGCAGCTTAGCGCTGGCCTTTTCGGGGGGTAACACAGATACGCAGTATTTT.

The chain combines TRBV27 with TRBJ1-4; tentative D call: TRBD1 (5 bases). The germline V gene has CDR1 MNHEY and CDR2 SMNVEV (reference sequence). The CDR3 sequence is 13 residues long. The V end was cut by 3 bases, the J end by 11 bases, with 13 bases between. CDR3: CASSLSGAGKLFF. In DNA form, the CDR3 reads TGTGCCAGCAGTTTGAGTGGGGCGGGGAAACTGTTTTTT.

This rearrangement joins TRBV7-2 to TRBJ2-7; D gene ambiguous. CDR3 length: 13 residues. Per the germline V gene, CDR1 is SGHTA and CDR2 is FQGNSA. The germline V and J ends were trimmed by 6 bases and 3 bases, with 12 bases remaining between them. CDR3 in DNA: TGTGCCAGCAGTCCACCGTCCCACTACGAGCAGTACTTC. This sequence encodes CASSPPSHYEQYF.

The chain joins TRBV6-5 to TRBJ2-1; 9 bases match TRBD2. This CDR3 has 18 amino acids. The germline V gene has CDR1 MNHEY and CDR2 SVGAGI. The V and J ends lost 2 bases and 4 bases, in that order; junction bases with no gene match: 12. The CDR3 coding sequence is TGTGCCAGCAGTTACGTGTACCCGCCTAGCGGGATTTACAATGAGCAGTTCTTC. As protein: CASSYVYPPSGIYNEQFF.

This clonotype was observed a few times. The chain links TRBV7-2 to TRBJ2-3, with D tentatively TRBD2 (5 bases). The germline V and J ends were trimmed by 8 bases and 1 base, with 10 bases remaining between them. CDR3 length: 13 amino acids. Germline V CDR1 and CDR2: SGHTA, FQGNSA. CDR3 sequence: CASGESGTDTQYF. Written as DNA, the CDR3 is TGTGCCAGCGGGGAGAGCGGCACAGATACGCAGTATTTT.

This clonotype was counted at least ten times. The V call is TRBV7-2, the J call TRBJ2-7; D is perhaps TRBD1 or TRBD2 (5 bases each). The CDR3 runs 16 residues. Trimming took off 3 bases at V and 5 bases at J, with 20 bases between the two ends. Germline loops: CDR1 SGHTA, CDR2 FQGNSA. CDR3 region: CASSFSGYPRGDEQYF. In nucleotides, the CDR3 is TGTGCCAGCAGCTTCTCGGGGTACCCGAGGGGCGACGAGCAGTACTTC.

This clonotype was seen a handful of times. This chain links TRBV7-8 with TRBJ2-1, with TRBD2 matching over 7 bases. Unmatched junction bases numbered 8, after V lost 8 bases and J lost 4 bases. The germline gives CDR1 SGHVS, CDR2 FQNEAQ. The CDR3 has 14 amino acids. The CDR3 nucleotides are TGTGCCAGCTGCCCGGGGGGAGCGTACAATGAGCAGTTCTTC. Amino acid sequence: CASCPGGAYNEQFF.

V gene TRBV20-1 combines with J gene TRBJ2-1, with 9 bases fitting TRBD1. The CDR3 is 12 amino acids. V lost 5 bases and J lost 13; bases outside the gene matches: 9. CDR1 is DFQATT and CDR2 is SNEGSKA in the germline V gene (reference sequence). In DNA form, the CDR3 reads TGCAGTGCTCCGTCCTGGACAGGGGAACAGTTCTTC. It codes for CSAPSWTGEQFF.

The rearrangement uses TRBV29-1 and TRBJ1-1; perhaps TRBD1 as D (5 bases). Germline V lookup: CDR1 SQVTM, CDR2 ANQGSEA. V was trimmed by 7 bases and J by 10 bases, leaving 31 bases between them. The CDR3 has 16 residues. CDR3 nucleotides: TGCAGCGCTGAGGACCACGGTGGCGTCTCAGGACAAGGAGCTTTCTTT. The encoded protein is CSAEDHGGVSGQGAFF.

The J gene is TRBJ2-7, the V gene TRBV3-1; 10 bases are a match to TRBD2. The CDR3 consists of 13 residues. Trimming removed 4 bases from V and 6 bases from J; junction bases left unmatched: 3. Germline-derived CDR1 and CDR2 are LGHDT and YNNKEL (reference sequence). CDR3 protein: CASSPSGRSEQYF. CDR3 sequence (DNA): TGTGCCAGCAGCCCTAGCGGGAGAAGCGAGCAGTACTTC.

The chain joins TRBV6-2 or TRBV6-3 to TRBJ2-1; TRBD2 aligns across 8 bases. The J segment lost 7 bases and the V segment lost 11 bases, leaving 7 bases of the junction unmatched. Germline lookup yields CDR1 MNHEY and CDR2 SVGEGT. CDR3 length: 12 residues. The CDR3 DNA is TGTGCCTCGGGGCGCGGGAGGAATGAGCAGTTCTTC. It is translated as CASGRGRNEQFF.

This chain joins TRBV10-3 and TRBJ2-2, with 9 bases fitting TRBD2. Germline CDR1 reads ENHRY; CDR2 reads SYGVKD. J gave up 5 bases and V 7 bases, and 8 bases lay outside the gene matches. The CDR3 is 15 residues long. The CDR3 loop reads CAINTALAGTGELFF. The CDR3 nucleotides read TGTGCCATCAACACGGCGCTAGCGGGAACCGGGGAGCTGTTTTTT.